This T cell receptor beta chain originates from a study of T cell responses to AZD1222 COVID-19 vaccine. Whole-study results and caveats: Within unmutated variant regions lay the reported targets of nearly half of spike-specific TCRs.

Germline lookup yields CDR1 MNHEY and CDR2 SVGEGT. CDR3 size: 16 residues. With 0 bases removed from V and 5 bases from J, the gap between germline ends came to 16 bases. TCRdb's table, derived via immunoSEQ multiplex PCR, lists solely in-frame clones and lacks some. The sample lists approximately 84,000 clones; roughly nine tenths were seen once. As to this clone: Its target is not known.

The clonotype comes from an adult who received the AZD1222 COVID-19 vaccine. The source material was peripheral blood, sampled 28 days after the second AZD1222 dose. This sequence joins TRBV6-2 or TRBV6-3 and TRBJ1-1; the D gene is possibly TRBD1 (6 bases). This CDR3 reads CASSYSGGGVDTEAFF. Here the CDR3 DNA reads TGTGCCAGCAGTTACTCAGGGGGAGGAGTTGATACTGAAGCTTTCTTT.